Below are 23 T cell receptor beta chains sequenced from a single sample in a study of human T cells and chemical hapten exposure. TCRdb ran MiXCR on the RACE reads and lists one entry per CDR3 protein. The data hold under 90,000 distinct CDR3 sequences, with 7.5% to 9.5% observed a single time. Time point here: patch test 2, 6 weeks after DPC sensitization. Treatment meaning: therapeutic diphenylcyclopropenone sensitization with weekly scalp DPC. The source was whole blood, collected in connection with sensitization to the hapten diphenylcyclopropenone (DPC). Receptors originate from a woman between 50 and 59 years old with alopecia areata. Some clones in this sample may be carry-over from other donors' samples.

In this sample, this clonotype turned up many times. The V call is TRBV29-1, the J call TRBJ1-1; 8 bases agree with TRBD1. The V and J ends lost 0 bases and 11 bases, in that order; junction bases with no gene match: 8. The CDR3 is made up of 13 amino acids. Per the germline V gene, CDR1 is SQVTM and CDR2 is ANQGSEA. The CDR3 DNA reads TGCAGCGTTGAAGATCTAGGGGGACAGGCGGCTTTCTTT. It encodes CSVEDLGGQAAFF. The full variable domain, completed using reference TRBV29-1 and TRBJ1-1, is SAVISQKPSRDICQRGTSLTIQCQVDSQVTMMFWYRQQPGQSLTLIATANQGSEATYESGFVIDKFPISRPNLTFSTLTVSNMSPEDSSIYLCSVEDLGGQAAFFGQGTRLTVV.

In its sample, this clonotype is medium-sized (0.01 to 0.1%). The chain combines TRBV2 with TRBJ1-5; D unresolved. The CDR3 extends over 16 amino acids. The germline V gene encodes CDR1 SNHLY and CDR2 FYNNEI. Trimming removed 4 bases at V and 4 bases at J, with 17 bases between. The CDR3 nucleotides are TGTGCCAGCAGTGCTCCCTCTCGGGTTTTGAATCAGCCCCAGCATTTT. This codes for CASSAPSRVLNQPQHF. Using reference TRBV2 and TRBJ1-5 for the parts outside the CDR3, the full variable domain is EPEVTQTPSHQVTQMGQEVILRCVPISNHLYFYWYRQILGQKVEFLVSFYNNEISEKSEIFDDQFSVERPDGSNFTLKIRSTKLEDSAMYFCASSAPSRVLNQPQHFGDGTRLSIL.

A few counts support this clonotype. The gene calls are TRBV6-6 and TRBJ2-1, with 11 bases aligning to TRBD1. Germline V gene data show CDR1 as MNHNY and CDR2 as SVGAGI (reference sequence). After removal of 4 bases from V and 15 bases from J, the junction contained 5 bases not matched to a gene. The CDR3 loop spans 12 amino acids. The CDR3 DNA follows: TGTGCCAGCAGTTCCGGGACAGGGGGGGCGTTCTTC. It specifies CASSSGTGGAFF.

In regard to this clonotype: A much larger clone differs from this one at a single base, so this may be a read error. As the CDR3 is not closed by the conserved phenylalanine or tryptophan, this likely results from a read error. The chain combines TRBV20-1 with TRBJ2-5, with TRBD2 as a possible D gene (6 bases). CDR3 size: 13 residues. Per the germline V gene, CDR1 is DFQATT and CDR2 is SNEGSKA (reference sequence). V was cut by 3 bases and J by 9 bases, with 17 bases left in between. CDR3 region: CSASAGGAEAQYY. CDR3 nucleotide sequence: TGCAGTGCTAGTGCAGGAGGGGCGGAGGCCCAGTACTAC.

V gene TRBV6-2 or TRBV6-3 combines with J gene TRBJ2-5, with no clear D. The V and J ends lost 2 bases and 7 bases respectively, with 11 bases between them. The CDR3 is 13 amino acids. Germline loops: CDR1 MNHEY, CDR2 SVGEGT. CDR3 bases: TGTGCCAGCAGTTACGCCAGCGACGGGACCCAGTACTTC. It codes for CASSYASDGTQYF.

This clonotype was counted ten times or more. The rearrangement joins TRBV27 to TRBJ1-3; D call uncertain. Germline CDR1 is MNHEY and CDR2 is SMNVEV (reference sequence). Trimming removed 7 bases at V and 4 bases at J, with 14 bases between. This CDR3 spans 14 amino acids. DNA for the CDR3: TGTGCCAGCAAACCCCTCTCTCCGGGAAACACCATATATTTT. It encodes CASKPLSPGNTIYF.

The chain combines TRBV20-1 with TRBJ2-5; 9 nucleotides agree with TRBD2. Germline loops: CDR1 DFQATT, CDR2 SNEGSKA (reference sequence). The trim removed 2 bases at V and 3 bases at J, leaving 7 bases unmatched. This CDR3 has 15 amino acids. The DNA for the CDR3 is TGCAGTGCTAGACTGGCGGGGGGGCTAGAAGAGACCCAGTACTTC. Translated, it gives CSARLAGGLEETQYF.

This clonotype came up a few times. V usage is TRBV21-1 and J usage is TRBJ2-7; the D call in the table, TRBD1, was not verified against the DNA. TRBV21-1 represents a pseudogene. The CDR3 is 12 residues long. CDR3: CASPPQGVEQYF. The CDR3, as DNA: TGTGCCAGCCCACCTCAGGGAGTCGAGCAGTACTTC.

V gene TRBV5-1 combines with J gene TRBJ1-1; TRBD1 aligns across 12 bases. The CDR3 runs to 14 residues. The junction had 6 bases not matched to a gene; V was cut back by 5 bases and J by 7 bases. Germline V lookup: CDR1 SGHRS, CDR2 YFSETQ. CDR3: CASSRDRGHGEAFF. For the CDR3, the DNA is TGCGCCAGCAGTCGGGACAGGGGGCACGGTGAAGCTTTCTTT.

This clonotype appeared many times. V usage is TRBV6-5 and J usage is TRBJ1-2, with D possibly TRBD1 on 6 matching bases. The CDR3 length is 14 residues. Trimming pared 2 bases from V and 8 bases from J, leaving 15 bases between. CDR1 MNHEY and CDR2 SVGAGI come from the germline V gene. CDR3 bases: TGTGCCAGCAGTTACGTACAGGGATGGGGCGGCTACACCTTC. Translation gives CASSYVQGWGGYTF.

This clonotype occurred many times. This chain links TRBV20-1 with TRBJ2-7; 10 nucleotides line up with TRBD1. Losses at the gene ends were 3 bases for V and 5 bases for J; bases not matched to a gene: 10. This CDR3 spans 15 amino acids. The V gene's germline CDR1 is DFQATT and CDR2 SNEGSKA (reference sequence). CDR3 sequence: CSASLPGGQGNEQYF. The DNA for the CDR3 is TGCAGTGCTAGTCTTCCTGGGGGACAGGGGAACGAGCAGTACTTC.

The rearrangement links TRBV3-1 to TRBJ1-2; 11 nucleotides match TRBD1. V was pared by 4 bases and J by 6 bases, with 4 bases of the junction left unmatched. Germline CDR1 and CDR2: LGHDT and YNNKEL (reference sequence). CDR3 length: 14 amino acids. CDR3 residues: CASSPRTGGHGYTF. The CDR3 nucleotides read TGTGCCAGCAGCCCGCGGACAGGGGGCCATGGCTACACCTTC.

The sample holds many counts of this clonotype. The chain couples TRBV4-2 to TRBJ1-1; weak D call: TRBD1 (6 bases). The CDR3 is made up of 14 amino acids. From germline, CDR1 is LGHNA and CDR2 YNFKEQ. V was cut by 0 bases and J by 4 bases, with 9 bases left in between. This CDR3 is CASSQEEGGTEAFF. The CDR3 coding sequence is TGTGCCAGCAGCCAAGAGGAAGGGGGCACTGAAGCTTTCTTT.

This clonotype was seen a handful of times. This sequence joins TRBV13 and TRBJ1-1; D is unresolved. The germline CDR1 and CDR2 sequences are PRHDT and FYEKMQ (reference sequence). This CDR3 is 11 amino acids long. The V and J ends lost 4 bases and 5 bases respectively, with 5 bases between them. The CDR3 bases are TGTGCCAGCAGCTCAATGACTGAAGCTTTCTTT. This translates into CASSSMTEAFF.

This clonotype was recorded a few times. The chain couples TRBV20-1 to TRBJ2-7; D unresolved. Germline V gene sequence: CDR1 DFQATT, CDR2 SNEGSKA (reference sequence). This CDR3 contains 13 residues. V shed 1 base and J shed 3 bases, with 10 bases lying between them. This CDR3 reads CSARAQNLYEQYF. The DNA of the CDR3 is TGCAGTGCTAGAGCCCAAAATCTCTACGAGCAGTACTTC.

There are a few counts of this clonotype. The CDR3 DNA is TGTGCCAGCTCTAGCGGAGGAGATGAGCAGTTCTTC. This gives the protein CASSSGGDEQFF. The V and J genes are TRBV12-3 or TRBV12-4 and TRBJ2-1, with 7 bases fitting TRBD2. Trimming cost V 8 bases and J 8 bases; bases outside gene matches: 6. The length of the CDR3 is 12 residues.

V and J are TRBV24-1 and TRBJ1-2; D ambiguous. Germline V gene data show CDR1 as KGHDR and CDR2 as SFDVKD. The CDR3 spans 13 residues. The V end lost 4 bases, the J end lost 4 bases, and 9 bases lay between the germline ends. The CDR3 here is CATSDGRLYGYTF. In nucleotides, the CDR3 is TGTGCCACCAGTGACGGACGGCTCTATGGCTACACCTTC.

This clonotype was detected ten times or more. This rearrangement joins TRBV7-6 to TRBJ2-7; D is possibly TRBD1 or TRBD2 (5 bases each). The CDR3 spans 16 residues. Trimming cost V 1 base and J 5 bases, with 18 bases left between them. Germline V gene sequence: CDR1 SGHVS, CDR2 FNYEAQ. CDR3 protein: CASSLEGTHLQDEQYF. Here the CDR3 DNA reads TGTGCCAGCAGCTTAGAGGGGACGCACCTTCAGGACGAGCAGTACTTC. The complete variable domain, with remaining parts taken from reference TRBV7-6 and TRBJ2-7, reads GAGVSQSPRYKVTKRGQDVALRCDPISGHVSLYWYRQALGQGPEFLTYFNYEAQQDKSGLPNDRFSAERPEGSISTLTIQRTEQRDSAMYRCASSLEGTHLQDEQYFGPGTRLTVT.

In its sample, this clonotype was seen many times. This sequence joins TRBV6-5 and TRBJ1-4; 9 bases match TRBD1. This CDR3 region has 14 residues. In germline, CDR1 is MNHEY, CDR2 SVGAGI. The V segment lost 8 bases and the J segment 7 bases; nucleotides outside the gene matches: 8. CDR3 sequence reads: CASRPGQGPEKLFF. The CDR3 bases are TGTGCCAGCCGACCGGGACAGGGACCTGAAAAACTGTTTTTT.

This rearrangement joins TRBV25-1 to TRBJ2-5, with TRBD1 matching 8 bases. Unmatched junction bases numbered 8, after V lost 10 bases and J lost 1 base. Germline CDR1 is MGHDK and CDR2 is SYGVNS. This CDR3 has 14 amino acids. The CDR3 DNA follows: TGTGCCACCGAAGAACAGGGGGTCCAAGAGACCCAGTACTTC. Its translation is CATEEQGVQETQYF.

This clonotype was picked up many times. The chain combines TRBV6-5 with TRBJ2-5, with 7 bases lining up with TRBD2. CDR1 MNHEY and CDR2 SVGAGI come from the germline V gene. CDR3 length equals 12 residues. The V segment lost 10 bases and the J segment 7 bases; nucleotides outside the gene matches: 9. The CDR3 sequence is CATLGSGGTQYF. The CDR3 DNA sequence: TGTGCCACCCTCGGCTCGGGAGGGACCCAGTACTTC.

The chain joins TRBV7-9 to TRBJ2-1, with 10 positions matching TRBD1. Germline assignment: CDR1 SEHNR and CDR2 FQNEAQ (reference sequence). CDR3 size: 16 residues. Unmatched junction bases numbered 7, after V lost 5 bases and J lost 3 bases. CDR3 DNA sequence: TGTGCCAGCAGCCCGGACAGGGGGAACCACTACAATGAGCAGTTCTTC. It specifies CASSPDRGNHYNEQFF.

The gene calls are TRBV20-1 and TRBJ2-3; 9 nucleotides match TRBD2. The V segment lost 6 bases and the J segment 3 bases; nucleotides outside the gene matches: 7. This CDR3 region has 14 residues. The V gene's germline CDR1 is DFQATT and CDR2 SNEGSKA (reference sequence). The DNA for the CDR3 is TGCAGTGCCGAAAAGGGACTAGCTACAGATACGCAGTATTTT. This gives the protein CSAEKGLATDTQYF.